This T cell receptor beta chain comes out of a study of cytotoxic CD8 clonotypes in ibrutinib-treated CLL. Sequencing used immunoSEQ multiplex PCR; TCRdb keeps in-frame clones, though not all of them. The sample records approximately 200,000 clones, roughly 72% being singletons. Trimming stripped 1 base from V and 15 bases from J, with 10 bases between. This CDR3 comprises 11 residues. The germline V gene encodes CDR1 SEHNR and CDR2 FQNEAQ (reference sequence). Comments on this clone: As yet, its antigen is unknown.

Findings and caveats of the study: Patients had baseline clonality above age-matched healthy donors, and this clonality moved with circulating CD8+ T-cell counts.

The sequencing here drew on PBMCs, taken after 24 months of ibrutinib treatment. The chain employs TRBV7-9 and TRBJ2-1, with D hard to call. This clonotype was sampled from a human donor with chronic lymphocytic leukemia. CDR3 sequence: CASSLETLRFF. DNA for the CDR3: TGTGCCAGCAGCTTAGAAACGCTGAGGTTCTTC.